Listed below are T cell receptor beta chains from one sample, sequenced in a study of T cell changes during pregnancy in multiple sclerosis. Some clones are missing from TCRdb's copy, which holds only in-frame ones; the method was immunoSEQ multiplex PCR. The sample yields 100,000 to 140,000 clones, 92% seen once. This specimen was peripheral blood, taken in the third trimester of pregnancy. Receptors originate from a female donor in good health, enrolled as a control in a pregnancy study. Each CDR3 is given with its conserved first and last residue. The D gene is left open where the match is weak. Rows give clone size only sometimes, using once, few, many, or a class for an expanded clone.

D gene	V gene	J gene	clone size	CDR3 protein	CDR3 DNA
-	TRBV9	TRBJ2-7	-	CASSVGDLSYEQYF	TGTGCCAGCAGCGTAGGGGACTTATCCTACGAGCAGTACTTC
-	TRBV20-1	TRBJ2-2	-	CSASRGGELFF	TGCAGTGCTAGCCGGGGGGGGGAGCTGTTTTTT
TRBD1	TRBV2	TRBJ1-1	-	CASRTGEGTEAFF	TGTGCCAGCAGGACAGGGGAGGGCACTGAAGCTTTCTTT
TRBD1	TRBV18	TRBJ1-3	-	CASSPETGDSGNTIYF	TGTGCCAGCTCACCAGAAACAGGGGACTCTGGAAACACCATATATTTT
TRBD1	TRBV18	TRBJ2-2	-	CASSIDRDANTGELFF	TGTGCCAGCTCGATCGACAGGGACGCGAACACCGGGGAGCTGTTTTTT
-	TRBV5-1	TRBJ2-3	-	CASSLAEAPTDTQYF	TGCGCCAGCAGCTTGGCCGAGGCCCCGACAGATACGCAGTATTTT
TRBD1	TRBV9	TRBJ1-2	-	CASSDRETGPNYGYTF	TGTGCCAGCAGCGATCGGGAGACAGGGCCCAACTATGGCTACACCTTC
-	TRBV15	TRBJ2-2	-	CATSRFTESGELFF	TGTGCCACCAGCAGATTTACAGAGTCCGGGGAGCTGTTTTTT
-	TRBV4-3	TRBJ2-7	-	CASSQGRGSQGEQYF	TGCGCCAGCAGCCAAGGGCGGGGAAGTCAGGGCGAGCAGTACTTC
-	TRBV6-5	TRBJ1-1	-	CASSLGGNTEAFF	TGTGCCAGCAGCCTCGGGGGAAACACTGAAGCTTTCTTT
-	TRBV27	TRBJ1-1	-	CASSLKGHMNTEAFF	TGTGCCAGCAGTTTAAAGGGACACATGAACACTGAAGCTTTCTTT
-	TRBV19	TRBJ1-2	-	CASSMGQSGGYTF	TGTGCCAGTAGTATGGGGCAGTCTGGTGGCTACACCTTC
TRBD1	TRBV7-9	TRBJ2-6	-	CASTPGTAVSGANVLTF	TGTGCCAGCACCCCCGGGACAGCAGTCTCTGGGGCCAACGTCCTGACTTTC
-	TRBV5-4	TRBJ1-2	-	CASSLFSGHLGGYTF	TGTGCCAGCAGCTTGTTTTCAGGGCATTTAGGTGGCTACACCTTC
TRBD2	TRBV9	TRBJ2-3	-	CASNRGGTDTQYF	TGTGCCAGCAACCGGGGGGGCACAGATACGCAGTATTTT
-	TRBV18	TRBJ1-1	-	CASSLQGTVTNTEAFF	TGTGCCAGCTCACTTCAGGGGACGGTAACGAACACTGAAGCTTTCTTT
TRBD1	TRBV6-1	TRBJ1-2	-	CASSAPDRGKANYGYTF	TGTGCCAGCAGTGCCCCCGACAGGGGGAAAGCTAACTATGGCTACACCTTC
-	TRBV19	TRBJ1-1	-	CASSIGRHDRPDEAFF	TGTGCCAGTAGTATAGGGCGACACGACAGGCCCGATGAAGCTTTCTTT
-	TRBV2	TRBJ1-5	-	CASSLGGVNQPQHF	TGTGCCAGCAGTTTGGGGGGGGTCAATCAGCCCCAGCATTTT
TRBD2	TRBV7-3	TRBJ2-1	-	CASSPQLRRGGHNEQFF	TGTGCCAGCAGCCCCCAACTCCGGCGGGGGGGACACAATGAGCAGTTCTTC
TRBD2	TRBV27	TRBJ2-1	once	CASSLFGTSGGDGQFF	TGTGCCAGCAGTTTATTCGGGACTAGCGGGGGCGATGGGCAGTTCTTC
TRBD1	TRBV25-1	TRBJ1-2	-	CASSRQGAEANYGYTF	TGTGCCAGCAGTCGACAGGGGGCGGAAGCTAACTATGGCTACACCTTC
TRBD1	TRBV11-3	TRBJ1-3	-	CASSIRDRGNTIYF	TGTGCCAGCAGTATACGGGACAGAGGAAACACCATATATTTT
TRBD2	TRBV5-1	TRBJ2-3	-	CASSLGGGASDTQYF	TGCGCCAGCAGCTTGGGCGGGGGGGCCTCAGATACGCAGTATTTT
-	TRBV6-1	TRBJ1-2	-	CASSEAGQLNYGYTF	TGTGCCAGCAGTGAAGCGGGGCAGCTTAACTATGGCTACACCTTC
TRBD2	TRBV7-2	TRBJ2-3	-	CASSLGPGGTDTQYF	TGTGCCAGCAGCTTAGGTCCGGGGGGAACCGATACGCAGTATTTT
TRBD1	TRBV4-3	TRBJ1-1	-	CASSRGTGETEAFF	TGCGCCAGCAGCCGGGGGACAGGGGAAACTGAAGCTTTCTTT
TRBD1	TRBV9	TRBJ1-1	-	CASSVAETGWAEAFF	TGTGCCAGCAGCGTAGCCGAGACAGGGTGGGCTGAAGCTTTCTTT
-	TRBV10-3	TRBJ2-5	once	CAIGSGLLETQYF	TGTGCCATCGGGTCAGGTCTGTTGGAGACCCAGTACTTC
TRBD2	TRBV30	TRBJ2-3	-	CAWSVAGGGGSDTQYF	TGTGCCTGGAGTGTAGCGGGCGGGGGGGGATCGGATACGCAGTATTTT
TRBD2	TRBV30	TRBJ2-3	-	CAWSVAGGRTDTQYF	TGTGCCTGGAGTGTGGCGGGGGGCCGTACAGATACGCAGTATTTT
TRBD1	TRBV13	TRBJ2-7	-	CASSSPRQGRYEQYF	TGTGCCAGCAGCTCCCCCCGACAGGGACGCTACGAGCAGTACTTC
-	TRBV6-6	TRBJ1-1	once	CASAPGPGNTEAFF	TGTGCCAGCGCCCCCGGTCCCGGGAACACTGAAGCTTTCTTT
TRBD2	TRBV19	TRBJ2-5	-	CASSSPSGGTQETQYF	TGTGCCAGTAGTAGCCCTAGCGGGGGCACCCAAGAGACCCAGTACTTC
-	TRBV19	TRBJ1-1	-	CASTVPWGASTEAFF	TGTGCCAGTACCGTGCCCTGGGGAGCTTCCACTGAAGCTTTCTTT
-	TRBV28	TRBJ1-1	-	CASSLEGGEAFF	TGTGCCAGCAGTCTGGAGGGCGGTGAAGCTTTCTTT
-	TRBV18	TRBJ1-2	-	CASSPREQAFNYGYTF	TGTGCCAGCTCACCACGGGAACAGGCCTTTAACTATGGCTACACCTTC
TRBD2	TRBV9	TRBJ2-1	-	CASSVGAGGNNEQFF	TGTGCCAGCAGCGTAGGGGCGGGGGGCAACAATGAGCAGTTCTTC
-	TRBV7-2	TRBJ1-1	-	CASSLEATVNTEAFF	TGTGCCAGCAGCTTAGAAGCTACAGTGAACACTGAAGCTTTCTTT
-	TRBV6-5	TRBJ2-5	-	CASSYSSGKETQYF	TGTGCCAGCAGTTACTCGTCAGGGAAAGAGACCCAGTACTTC
-	TRBV27	TRBJ1-1	-	CASSPRRGGNTEAFF	TGTGCCAGCAGTCCCCGCAGAGGGGGAAACACTGAAGCTTTCTTT
-	TRBV7-9	TRBJ2-6	-	CASSPDIAGANVLTF	TGTGCCAGCAGCCCGGACATCGCTGGGGCCAACGTCCTGACTTTC
-	TRBV30	TRBJ2-1	-	CAGAQGSTYNEQFF	TGTGCCGGGGCCCAGGGTAGCACCTACAATGAGCAGTTCTTC
TRBD1	TRBV19	TRBJ1-4	-	CASSASSIRTGANEKLFF	TGTGCCAGTAGTGCGAGTTCGATTAGGACAGGGGCTAATGAAAAACTGTTTTTT
-	TRBV19	TRBJ1-1	-	CASSIGVFEAFF	TGTGCCAGTAGTATAGGCGTCTTCGAAGCTTTCTTT